The 30 T cell receptor beta chains in this list originate from one sample, sequenced in a study of blood T cell repertoires in COVID-19 (TCRdb year 2020). Libraries were constructed by the immunoSEQ multiplex PCR assay. TCRdb took over this immuneACCESS table, retaining in-frame rearrangements with V and J assigned. Such tables are incomplete; in checked studies, under half of the missing clones stem from an unresolved V gene, and the remainder is unexplained. The sample contains a few hundred thousand clones, 70% to 90% of them found a single time. The top ten hold around 0.98% of the sample. Input material: peripheral blood. These receptors all come from a man in his forties or fifties with acute or convalescent COVID-19.

The CDR3 spells CASSSGLAGGPRSRNEQFF. The CDR3 nucleotides are TGTGCCAGCAGTTCAGGACTAGCGGGGGGGCCGCGATCAAGAAATGAGCAGTTCTTC. The chain recombines TRBV27 with TRBJ2-1; 15 nucleotides line up with TRBD2. Per germline, CDR1 MNHEY and CDR2 SMNVEV (reference sequence). V lost 4 bases and J lost 7; bases outside the gene matches: 14. The CDR3 has 19 amino acids.

The count of this clone is one. This chain uses TRBV28 with TRBJ1-6; D remains ambiguous. Germline CDR1 is MDHEN and CDR2 is SYDVKM. Trimming removed 8 bases from V and 3 bases from J, with 8 bases in between. The CDR3 extends over 13 amino acids. DNA of the CDR3: TGTGCCAGCTCCGAACTCTATAATTCACCCCTCCACTTT. It yields the protein CASSELYNSPLHF.

This chain joins TRBV7-2 and TRBJ2-3; TRBD2 agrees at 15 bases. This CDR3 contains 15 residues. J lost 6 bases, V lost 5 bases, and 3 bases had no gene match. Germline-derived CDR1 and CDR2 are SGHTA and FQGNSA. In nucleotides, the CDR3 is TGTGCCAGCAGCCAAGGGACTAGCGGGGGGGATACGCAGTATTTT. Protein: CASSQGTSGGDTQYF.

This chain joins TRBV7-9 and TRBJ1-2; D not certain. In germline, CDR1 is SEHNR, CDR2 FQNEAQ (reference sequence). CDR3 length: 13 residues. V lost 1 base and J 5 bases, leaving 8 bases between the germline ends. The CDR3 sequence is CASSLGQDYGYTF. CDR3 bases: TGTGCCAGCAGCTTAGGTCAGGATTATGGCTACACCTTC. Together with reference TRBV7-9 and TRBJ1-2, the CDR3 gives the full variable domain: DTGVSQNPRHKITKRGQNVTFRCDPISEHNRLYWYRQTLGQGPEFLTYFQNEAQLEKSRLLSDRFSAERPKGSFSTLEIQRTEQGDSAMYLCASSLGQDYGYTFGSGTRLTVV.

This clone was seen a single time. V gene TRBV11-1 combines with J gene TRBJ2-2; weak D call: TRBD1 (6 bases). Trimming removed 6 bases from V and 1 base from J, with 9 bases in between. The CDR3 sequence is 14 residues long. Germline values: CDR1 SGHAT, CDR2 FQDESV (reference sequence). The CDR3 loop is CASRRGGNTGELFF. The CDR3 DNA sequence: TGTGCCAGCAGGAGAGGGGGGAACACCGGGGAGCTGTTTTTT.

The J gene is TRBJ2-7, the V gene TRBV5-6, with a possible D match to TRBD2 (6 bases). The V gene's germline CDR1 is SGHDT and CDR2 YYEEEE. This CDR3 comprises 14 residues. Between the trimmed V and J ends, which lost 4 bases and 5 bases, there was a span of 16 bases. The CDR3 spells CASSLLSVADEQYF. The CDR3 region has the DNA TGTGCCAGCAGCCTCTTATCGGTAGCGGACGAGCAGTACTTC.

J is TRBJ1-5 and V is TRBV24-1; a possible D gene is TRBD1 (6 bases). This CDR3 comprises 17 residues. The germline gives CDR1 KGHDR, CDR2 SFDVKD. V lost 3 bases and J lost 5, with 19 bases in between. CDR3 protein: CATSDTSGGQTDQPQHF. CDR3 bases: TGTGCCACCAGTGATACATCCGGCGGACAGACCGATCAGCCCCAGCATTTT.

The chain is built from TRBV27 and TRBJ1-1; 7 bases agree with TRBD1. Germline V CDR1 and CDR2: MNHEY, SMNVEV (reference sequence). This CDR3 is 13 amino acids long. Trimming took 4 bases from V and 7 from J; bases not matched to a gene: 6. The CDR3 reads CASSWGTDFEAFF. The CDR3 nucleotides read TGTGCCAGCAGTTGGGGGACAGACTTTGAAGCTTTCTTT.

This rearrangement joins TRBV6-2 or TRBV6-3 to TRBJ2-7; D perhaps matches TRBD2 (5 bases). V lost 4 bases to trimming and J lost 5 bases, with 9 bases between them. CDR3 length: 12 residues. Germline CDR1 and CDR2: MNHEY and SVGEGT. In nucleotides, the CDR3 is TGTGCCAGCAGTTGGGAGAATAACGAGCAGTACTTC. It specifies CASSWENNEQYF.

The chain combines TRBV5-6 with TRBJ2-2, with 8 positions matching TRBD2. V lost 3 bases and J lost 1; bases outside the gene matches: 8. Germline V lookup: CDR1 SGHDT, CDR2 YYEEEE. The CDR3 spans 17 residues. As DNA, the CDR3 is TGTGCCAGCAGCTCTCCGTCGGGGGGGAGGAACACCGGGGAGCTGTTTTTT. Protein sequence: CASSSPSGGRNTGELFF.

This clone was counted once. The chain combines TRBV3-1 (or the pseudogene TRBV3-2) with TRBJ1-4; tentative D call: TRBD1 (6 bases). This CDR3 is 14 amino acids long. In germline, CDR1 is LGHDT, CDR2 YNNKEL (reference sequence). V lost 0 bases and J lost 8, with 10 bases in between. Here the CDR3 DNA reads TGTGCCAGCAGCCAAGACAGGGGCAGCGAAAAACTGTTTTTT. Residues: CASSQDRGSEKLFF.

J is TRBJ1-2 and V is TRBV28, with D tentatively TRBD1 (5 bases). The germline gives CDR1 MDHEN, CDR2 SYDVKM. The CDR3 length is 13 residues. V was shortened by 7 bases and J by 1 base, with 10 bases between the two germline ends. DNA of the CDR3: TGTGCCAGCACTTGGGGGGGTAACTATGGCTACACCTTC. Amino acids: CASTWGGNYGYTF.

V and J are TRBV7-9 and TRBJ1-2; D call uncertain. CDR1 and CDR2 from the germline V gene are SEHNR and FQNEAQ (reference sequence). Trimming cost V 1 base and J 7 bases, with 4 bases left between them. This CDR3 is built from 11 residues. The CDR3 DNA follows: TGTGCCAGCAGCTTAGTGAGTGGCTACACCTTC. The encoded protein is CASSLVSGYTF. Filled out from reference TRBV7-9 and TRBJ1-2, the complete variable domain reads DTGVSQNPRHKITKRGQNVTFRCDPISEHNRLYWYRQTLGQGPEFLTYFQNEAQLEKSRLLSDRFSAERPKGSFSTLEIQRTEQGDSAMYLCASSLVSGYTFGSGTRLTVV.

V usage is TRBV28 and J usage is TRBJ1-6, with D tentatively TRBD1 (5 bases). The CDR3 sequence is 16 residues long. Germline values: CDR1 MDHEN, CDR2 SYDVKM. Trimming stripped 2 bases from V and 7 bases from J, with 15 bases between. The CDR3 coding sequence is TGTGCCAGCAGTTTAATACGGGCGGGGCGAAATTCACCCCTCCACTTT. Translated, it gives CASSLIRAGRNSPLHF.

V and J are TRBV14 and TRBJ2-3, with TRBD2 identical over 11 bases. Per the germline V gene, CDR1 is SGHDN and CDR2 is FVKESK. The CDR3 runs to 15 residues. V was pared by 4 bases and J by 5 bases, with 5 bases of the junction left unmatched. The CDR3 sequence is CASSRTTSGEDTQYF. The CDR3 coding sequence is TGTGCCAGCAGCCGTACGACTAGCGGGGAAGATACGCAGTATTTT.

This clone has just a few counts. One junction end disagrees with the germline gene, perhaps due to a read error. This rearrangement joins TRBV19 to TRBJ1-3; no clear D gene. CDR3 length: 15 amino acids. Germline lookup yields CDR1 LNHDA and CDR2 SQIVND (reference sequence). Here the CDR3 reads CASSLDREIGNTIYF. The CDR3 nucleotides are TGTGCCAGTAGTTTAGACCGGGAGATTGGAAACACCATATATTTT.

The chain recombines TRBV6-5 with TRBJ1-1; D is uncertain. The CDR3 covers 14 residues. CDR1 and CDR2 (germline): MNHEY, SVGAGI. The germline V and J ends were trimmed by 5 bases and 1 base, with 11 bases remaining between them. As DNA, the CDR3 is TGTGCCAGCAGTAATGCCGGGAGGAACACTGAAGCTTTCTTT. It is translated as CASSNAGRNTEAFF.

This clone showed up just a few times. The chain employs TRBV6-5 and TRBJ1-1; unclear D gene. This CDR3 has 16 residues. Germline CDR1 is MNHEY and CDR2 is SVGAGI. The V end lost 3 bases, the J end lost 0 bases, and 14 bases lay between the germline ends. CDR3 DNA: TGTGCCAGCAGTTATGGCCCGGGGAACATGAACACTGAAGCTTTCTTT. Its protein is CASSYGPGNMNTEAFF.

The rearrangement joins TRBV3-1 (or the pseudogene TRBV3-2) to TRBJ2-6; tentatively, D is TRBD1 (5 bases). This CDR3 is 17 amino acids long. From germline, CDR1 is LGHDT and CDR2 YNNKEL (reference sequence). V shed 3 bases and J shed 0 bases, with 12 bases lying between them. CDR3 protein: CASSQADTRSGANVLTF. Written as DNA, the CDR3 is TGTGCCAGCAGCCAGGCGGACACGCGCTCTGGGGCCAACGTCCTGACTTTC.

V and J are TRBV3-1 (or the pseudogene TRBV3-2) and TRBJ1-2, with D uncertain. The CDR3 length is 15 residues. V lost 1 base and J lost 0, with 9 bases in between. The V gene's germline CDR1 is LGHDT and CDR2 YNNKEL (reference sequence). CDR3 amino acids: CASSQGSTSNYGYTF. CDR3 nucleotide sequence: TGTGCCAGCAGCCAAGGTAGTACCTCTAACTATGGCTACACCTTC.

This clone was detected only a few times. The chain joins TRBV3-1 (or the pseudogene TRBV3-2) to TRBJ2-2; TRBD1 is a possible D gene (5 bases). With 4 bases removed from V and 4 bases from J, the gap between germline ends came to 13 bases. The CDR3 contains 15 residues. The germline V gene has CDR1 LGHDT and CDR2 YNNKEL (reference sequence). Written as DNA, the CDR3 is TGTGCCAGCAGCCCGACAGTAGGGGCCACCGGGGAGCTGTTTTTT. Protein sequence: CASSPTVGATGELFF.

The J gene is TRBJ1-5, the V gene TRBV4-1, with D maybe TRBD1 (5 bases). CDR3 length: 14 amino acids. Trimming left V 4 bases short and J 0 bases short, with 7 bases between. Per the germline V gene, CDR1 is MGHRA and CDR2 is YSYEKL. CDR3 amino acids: CASSLDSSNQPQHF. DNA of the CDR3: TGCGCCAGCAGCCTAGACAGTAGCAATCAGCCCCAGCATTTT.

This chain connects TRBV2 to TRBJ1-3; D ambiguous. In germline, CDR1 is SNHLY, CDR2 FYNNEI. CDR3 length equals 13 residues. Trimming removed 6 bases at V and 0 bases at J, with 6 bases between. The CDR3 DNA is TGTGCCAGCAGCAGAAACTCTGGAAACACCATATATTTT. Its translation is CASSRNSGNTIYF. Full variable domain (missing parts from reference TRBV2 and TRBJ1-3): EPEVTQTPSHQVTQMGQEVILRCVPISNHLYFYWYRQILGQKVEFLVSFYNNEISEKSEIFDDQFSVERPDGSNFTLKIRSTKLEDSAMYFCASSRNSGNTIYFGEGSWLTVV.

This chain connects TRBV7-6 to TRBJ1-1; D is uncertain. CDR3 length equals 13 residues. The germline V gene has CDR1 SGHVS and CDR2 FNYEAQ. The V end lost 5 bases, the J end lost 1 base, and 8 bases lay between the germline ends. The DNA for the CDR3 is TGTGCCAGCAGCCCGGCGGGGAACACTGAAGCTTTCTTT. Its protein is CASSPAGNTEAFF.

The genes are TRBV3-1 (or the pseudogene TRBV3-2) and TRBJ2-2; no clear D gene. Germline V gives CDR1 LGHDT, CDR2 YNNKEL (reference sequence). CDR3 length: 14 residues. Deletions cut 1 base from V and 7 bases from J, with 10 bases between. The CDR3 spells CASSQAEVGGELFF. The CDR3 DNA reads as TGTGCCAGCAGCCAAGCCGAGGTTGGCGGGGAGCTGTTTTTT.

The V call is TRBV28, the J call TRBJ1-1; TRBD1 matches at 8 bases. CDR1 is MDHEN and CDR2 is SYDVKM in the germline V gene. The CDR3 contains 19 residues. The V and J ends lost 2 bases and 0 bases, in that order; junction bases with no gene match: 14. As DNA, the CDR3 is TGTGCCAGCAGTTTAGTGATTGCGCGGACAGGGACCTTGAACACTGAAGCTTTCTTT. As protein: CASSLVIARTGTLNTEAFF. The whole variable domain, remainder taken from reference TRBV28 and TRBJ1-1, is DVKVTQSSRYLVKRTGEKVFLECVQDMDHENMFWYRQDPGLGLRLIYFSYDVKMKEKGDIPEGYSVSREKKERFSLILESASTNQTSMYLCASSLVIARTGTLNTEAFFGQGTRLTVV.

This rearrangement joins TRBV6-5 to TRBJ2-7; 10 bases match TRBD1. Germline loops: CDR1 MNHEY, CDR2 SVGAGI. The CDR3 has 12 residues. J was trimmed by 5 bases and V by 8 bases; bases with no gene match: 3. The CDR3 sequence is CASRDRGHEQYF. The CDR3 region has the DNA TGTGCCAGCCGGGACAGGGGTCACGAGCAGTACTTC.

The V and J genes are TRBV11-3 and TRBJ1-1; the D gene is possibly TRBD1 (6 bases). The V end was cut by 5 bases, the J end by 1 base, with 11 bases between. CDR3 length equals 14 residues. Germline assignment: CDR1 SGHNT and CDR2 YENEEA. CDR3 bases: TGTGCCAGCAGCGCGCAAGGGGGGAACACTGAAGCTTTCTTT. It specifies CASSAQGGNTEAFF.

The chain combines TRBV6-5 with TRBJ2-7; D is unresolved. There are 14 residues in the CDR3. Trimming took off 0 bases at V and 5 bases at J, with 11 bases between the two ends. Looked up from germline, CDR1 is MNHEY and CDR2 is SVGAGI. CDR3 sequence reads: CASSYSNVPDEQYF. CDR3 DNA: TGTGCCAGCAGTTACTCAAATGTGCCAGACGAGCAGTACTTC.

Only a few counts were recorded for this clone. This sequence joins TRBV6-5 and TRBJ1-3; a possible D gene is TRBD1 (5 bases). V lost 0 bases and J lost 8, with 14 bases in between. Germline CDR1 reads MNHEY; CDR2 reads SVGAGI. The CDR3 runs to 15 residues. CDR3 sequence reads: CASSYSAGNKDTIYF. CDR3 coding DNA: TGTGCCAGCAGTTACTCGGCAGGGAATAAAGACACCATATATTTT.